A single sample is the source of the 8 T cell receptor beta chains below, sequenced in a study of shared clonotypes between healthy human individuals (dated by TCRdb to the early 2020s). For the CD8 naive samples, CD45RO-negative cells were positively selected for CCR7, yielding a CD45RA+CCR7+ population from which TemRA cells were excluded. The library was produced with the immunoSEQ multiplex PCR assay. TCRdb obtained this table from immuneACCESS and retained in-frame rearrangements with V and J assigned. These tables miss some clones; where compared with another copy, unresolved V genes account for less than half of the shortfall, and the remainder is unexplained. The sample profile shows roughly 2.1 million clones; about 92% of them were found once. The ten largest clones take up over 1.5% of the sample. Sequencing was carried out using naive CD8+ T cells from PBMCs. The cell subset or site label here, explained by the study, means: CD45RA+CCR7+. The receptors were gathered from a man aged 18 to 35 in good health. Some clones in this sample may be carry-over from other donors' samples.

This clone was seen a single time. The chain links TRBV18 to TRBJ2-2, with a weak D call TRBD1 (6 bases). Between the trimmed V and J ends, which lost 2 bases and 7 bases, there was a span of 11 bases. CDR3 size: 14 residues. Germline CDR1 reads KGHSH; CDR2 reads LQKENI. This chain's CDR3 is CASSPWTDGGELFF. CDR3 coding DNA: TGTGCCAGCTCACCATGGACAGACGGCGGGGAGCTGTTTTTT.

Remarks on this clone: Distinct nucleotide sequences in the sample also encode this CDR3. The V and J genes are TRBV7-2 and TRBJ2-5, with TRBD2 matching over 9 bases. Trimming cost V 1 base and J 1 base; bases outside gene matches: 4. This CDR3 has 16 amino acids. In germline, CDR1 is SGHTA, CDR2 FQGNSA. The CDR3 sequence is CASSLGLAGLQETQYF. CDR3 nucleotides: TGTGCCAGCAGCTTAGGGCTAGCGGGACTCCAAGAGACCCAGTACTTC.

The chain links TRBV28 to TRBJ1-4, with a tentative D call TRBD1 (5 bases). The CDR3 extends over 16 amino acids. In germline, CDR1 is MDHEN, CDR2 SYDVKM. V shed 4 bases and J shed 8 bases, with 20 bases lying between them. CDR3 residues: CASSSSRQPIGEKLFF. DNA of the CDR3: TGTGCCAGCAGTTCGAGCCGACAGCCCATCGGGGAAAAACTGTTTTTT.

Comment on this clone: The sample has other DNA sequences that encode this CDR3 too. The chain recombines TRBV27 with TRBJ2-7; 8 bases fit TRBD2. The ends lost 5 bases at V and 4 bases at J; junction bases unmatched: 4. The CDR3 runs 13 residues. Germline CDR1 MNHEY, CDR2 SMNVEV (reference sequence). CDR3: CASSPSGSYEQYF. For the CDR3, the DNA is TGTGCCAGCAGTCCCAGCGGGAGTTACGAGCAGTACTTC.

The CDR3 DNA follows: TGCGCCAGCAGCCAGGGGGGGACACCCTCCTACGAGCAGTACTTC. Its translation is CASSQGGTPSYEQYF. The rearrangement joins TRBV4-1 to TRBJ2-7; maybe TRBD2 (7 bases). The length of the CDR3 is 15 residues. CDR1 and CDR2 (germline): MGHRA, YSYEKL. The V end lost 3 bases, the J end lost 0 bases, and 12 bases lay between the germline ends.

This chain links TRBV6-5 with TRBJ2-5; weak D call: TRBD2 (7 bases). This CDR3 has 16 amino acids. V was cut by 2 bases and J by 10 bases, with 23 bases left in between. Germline V CDR1 and CDR2: MNHEY, SVGAGI. The CDR3 protein is CASSYGGGGSLGIQYF. DNA of the CDR3: TGTGCCAGCAGTTACGGGGGGGGCGGTTCTTTAGGGATCCAGTACTTC.

On this clone: The same CDR3 is also encoded by other DNA sequences in this sample. The rearrangement uses TRBV20-1 and TRBJ1-2; D gene uncertain. Deletions cut 3 bases from V and 3 bases from J, with 5 bases between. CDR3 length: 11 amino acids. Germline-derived CDR1 and CDR2 are DFQATT and SNEGSKA (reference sequence). CDR3 loop: CSARVDYGYTF. CDR3 bases: TGCAGTGCTAGGGTTGACTATGGCTACACCTTC.

The rearrangement uses TRBV5-6 and TRBJ2-7; possibly TRBD1 for D (5 bases). Trimming removed 1 base from V and 5 bases from J, with 10 bases in between. Germline V gives CDR1 SGHDT, CDR2 YYEEEE. The CDR3 has 13 amino acids. The DNA for the CDR3 is TGTGCCAGCAGCTTGACAGGTCTAGACGAGCAGTACTTC. Translation: CASSLTGLDEQYF.